This T cell receptor beta chain was retrieved from a study of control samples from healthy donors and cancer patients. The CDR3 loop spans 16 amino acids. The germline gives CDR1 MGHRA, CDR2 YSYEKL. V lost 5 bases and J lost 0, with 11 bases in between. Libraries were prepared by immunoSEQ multiplex PCR; TCRdb keeps only in-frame clonotypes and omits some of them. The sample lists about 120,000 clones, roughly 93% seen once, with roughly 2.7% in the top ten. The source of this sequence is a man younger than 40 in good health. What was sequenced was blood. The chain is built from TRBV4-1 and TRBJ1-6; D uncertain. This chain's CDR3 is CASSFSLSSYNSPLHF. The CDR3 region has the DNA TGCGCCAGCAGCTTTTCTCTTAGCTCCTATAATTCACCCCTCCACTTT.